A single sample is the source of the 9 T cell receptor beta chains below, sequenced in a study of blood T cells in healthy people across ages. Primers used in a second PCR of about 7 to 12 cycles were a sample-barcoded 5' primer and a J-beta primer mix. TCRdb called the 5' RACE reads again in MiXCR, with one record for every CDR3 protein. The sample holds some 760,000 distinct CDR3 sequences; 20% to 25% are singletons and the top ten take 9.4%. Another study also made use of these data, one on T cells of mothers and their children.

The source material was blood. These receptors came from a boy aged 5-17 years in good health.

This chain uses TRBV20-1 with TRBJ2-7; D not certain. CDR3 length: 15 amino acids. Trimming shortened V by 1 base and J by 1 base, and 14 bases separated the two germline ends. CDR1 is DFQATT and CDR2 is SNEGSKA in the germline V gene (reference sequence). The chain's CDR3 is CSARVVNAPSYEQYF. The CDR3 bases are TGCAGTGCTAGAGTGGTTAATGCCCCTTCCTACGAGCAGTACTTC.

This clonotype came up a few times. The genes are TRBV29-1 and TRBJ2-1; 9 positions match TRBD1. TRBJ2-7 matches the DNA end more closely, so the J call is doubtful. Germline CDR1 SQVTM, CDR2 ANQGSEA. This CDR3 is built from 14 residues. DNA for the CDR3: TGCAGCGTAGTGGGACAGGGAGGAGCCTACGAGCAGTACTTC. Translation gives CSVVGQGGAYEQYF.

This clonotype was seen more than once but under ten times. V usage is TRBV29-1 and J usage is TRBJ1-2; 7 nucleotides agree with TRBD1. This CDR3 has 13 residues. Germline V gene lookup returns CDR1 SQVTM and CDR2 ANQGSEA. V trimming: 6 bases; J trimming: 8 bases; junction bases outside the gene matches: 12. The CDR3 DNA reads as TGCAGCGTCGCAGGACAGGAATCGGGAGGCTACACCTTC. It translates to CSVAGQESGGYTF.

This clonotype has just a few counts. The J gene is TRBJ2-7, the V gene TRBV7-8; D remains ambiguous. The CDR3 has 12 amino acids. V was shortened by 4 bases and J by 9 bases, with 13 bases between the two germline ends. CDR1 and CDR2 from the germline V gene are SGHVS and FQNEAQ. The CDR3: CASSSPRMGQYF. For the CDR3, the DNA is TGTGCCAGCAGCTCCCCCAGGATGGGGCAGTACTTC.

This clonotype was observed many times. The CDR3 here is CASSPGQGSANEKLFF. Here the CDR3 DNA reads TGTGCCAGCAGCCCCGGACAGGGTTCAGCTAATGAAAAACTGTTTTTT. The chain has TRBV7-9 and TRBJ1-4; 8 bases line up with TRBD1. Trimming removed 5 bases from V and 3 bases from J; junction bases left unmatched: 8. This CDR3 has 16 residues. Looked up from germline, CDR1 is SEHNR and CDR2 is FQNEAQ (reference sequence).

The chain combines TRBV7-2 with TRBJ2-5; no definite D call. The CDR3 length is 11 residues. V lost 8 bases and J lost 4, with 8 bases in between. From germline, CDR1 is SGHTA and CDR2 FQGNSA. The chain's CDR3 is CASQLRETQYF. In DNA form, the CDR3 reads TGTGCCAGCCAACTTAGAGAGACCCAGTACTTC.

The chain employs TRBV19 and TRBJ2-5; weak D call: TRBD2 (6 bases). The J call may not be correct, given that the DNA end is closer to TRBJ2-1. The CDR3 is 15 residues long. Germline V CDR1 and CDR2: LNHDA, SQIVND (reference sequence). The CDR3 region is CASSILPGGRNEQFF. The CDR3 nucleotides are TGTGCCAGTAGTATTCTTCCCGGGGGTCGGAATGAGCAGTTCTTC.

The sample holds a few counts of this clonotype. The chain recombines TRBV29-1 with TRBJ2-7; possibly TRBD2 for D (6 bases). Trimming cost V 6 bases and J 3 bases, with 15 bases left between them. Germline V gene lookup returns CDR1 SQVTM and CDR2 ANQGSEA. The CDR3 covers 13 residues. Written as DNA, the CDR3 is TGCAGCGTCCCCGGGACTTTCAACTACGAGCAGTACTTC. It yields the protein CSVPGTFNYEQYF.

This clonotype has a handful of counts. V gene TRBV5-1 combines with J gene TRBJ1-2, with D possibly being TRBD1 (5 bases). Trimming stripped 0 bases from V and 7 bases from J, with 10 bases between. This CDR3 is 13 amino acids long. Germline lookup yields CDR1 SGHRS and CDR2 YFSETQ. CDR3 residues: CASSLEAGLGYTF. The CDR3 DNA reads as TGCGCCAGCAGCTTGGAGGCAGGGCTTGGCTACACCTTC. Drawing the rest from reference TRBV5-1 and TRBJ1-2, the complete variable domain is KAGVTQTPRYLIKTRGQQVTLSCSPISGHRSVSWYQQTPGQGLQFLFEYFSETQRNKGNFPGRFSGRQFSNSRSEMNVSTLELGDSALYLCASSLEAGLGYTFGSGTRLTVV.